This passage covers 13 T cell receptor beta chains from one sample sequenced in a study of shared T cell receptors in the human thymus. Repertoires were generated with immunoSEQ multiplex PCR, while TCRdb's copy carries only in-frame clones and drops some. The sample consists of approximately 660,000 clones, 88% of them appearing once. These same records also appear under a second study, on human thymus T cells.

The sample taken for sequencing was thymocytes. The origin of the receptors is a boy in the first two years of life with a congenital heart defect.

The DNA for the CDR3 is TGTGCCAGCTCACCCGGGGACAGGGGGCGCGGACATGGCTACACCTTC. This codes for CASSPGDRGRGHGYTF. The chain carries TRBV18 and TRBJ1-2, with TRBD1 matching 12 bases. The CDR3 contains 16 residues. Germline V lookup: CDR1 KGHSH, CDR2 LQKENI. J gave up 6 bases and V 3 bases, and 8 bases lay outside the gene matches.

The CDR3 nucleotides read TGTGCCAGCAGCTTAACGAACAGGGGTCTGAGTAAGACTGAAGCTTTCTTT. Protein: CASSLTNRGLSKTEAFF. J is TRBJ1-1 and V is TRBV11-3, with 7 positions matching TRBD1. Germline CDR1 SGHNT, CDR2 YENEEA. This CDR3 spans 17 amino acids. Unmatched junction bases numbered 14, after V lost 2 bases and J lost 5 bases.

In its sample, this clone was seen once. The CDR3 region has the DNA TGTGCCAGCAGCTTAGAGCCGGTACCAGAGACCCAGTACTTC. It translates to CASSLEPVPETQYF. The V and J genes are TRBV7-2 and TRBJ2-5; D not certain. The CDR3 totals 14 residues. CDR1 is SGHTA and CDR2 is FQGNSA in the germline V gene. V lost 1 base and J 4 bases, leaving 10 bases between the germline ends.

The chain recombines TRBV19 with TRBJ2-2, with D possibly being TRBD1 (6 bases). The CDR3 has 12 residues. The V end lost 9 bases, the J end lost 3 bases, and 8 bases lay between the germline ends. Germline assignment: CDR1 LNHDA and CDR2 SQIVND (reference sequence). The CDR3 nucleotides are TGTGCCAGCGCAGGGGACACCGGGGAGCTGTTTTTT. This gives the protein CASAGDTGELFF.

The gene calls are TRBV19 and TRBJ2-1, with 9 bases identical to TRBD2. CDR1 LNHDA and CDR2 SQIVND come from the germline V gene (reference sequence). The CDR3 has 15 residues. V shed 3 bases and J 7 bases; nucleotides not matched to a gene: 7. The CDR3 here is CASSMVAGVLNEQFF. In DNA form, the CDR3 reads TGTGCCAGTAGTATGGTAGCGGGAGTTCTAAATGAGCAGTTCTTC.

The chain has TRBV15 and TRBJ2-7; 9 bases map to TRBD2. Germline assignment: CDR1 LNHNV and CDR2 YYDKDF (reference sequence). The CDR3 spans 14 residues. V trimming: 5 bases; J trimming: 11 bases; junction bases outside the gene matches: 13. The CDR3, as DNA: TGTGCCACCAGCCCCGGGACTAGCTCCCTCATTGAGTACTTC. It codes for CATSPGTSSLIEYF. Based on the CDR3 plus reference TRBV15 and TRBJ2-7, the full variable domain is DAMVIQNPRYQVTQFGKPVTLSCSQTLNHNVMYWYQQKSSQAPKLLFHYYDKDFNNEADTPDNFQSRRPNTSFCFLDIRSPGLGDTAMYLCATSPGTSSLIEYFGPGTRLTVT.

This sequence joins TRBV9 and TRBJ2-7, with 7 positions matching TRBD1. Germline lookup yields CDR1 SGDLS and CDR2 YYNGEE. J lost 1 base, V lost 5 bases, and 6 bases had no gene match. This CDR3 comprises 14 residues. The CDR3 sequence: CASSTGAGSYEQYF. The CDR3 bases are TGTGCCAGCAGTACAGGGGCAGGATCCTACGAGCAGTACTTC.

This chain uses TRBV7-9 with TRBJ2-7, with D perhaps matching TRBD2 (5 bases). Trimming shortened V by 6 bases and J by 6 bases, and 12 bases separated the two germline ends. Germline CDR1 is SEHNR and CDR2 is FQNEAQ (reference sequence). CDR3 length: 12 amino acids. The CDR3 region has the DNA TGTGCCAGCAGATATGACGAGGGCGAGCAGTACTTC. Amino acid sequence: CASRYDEGEQYF.

The chain combines TRBV7-2 with TRBJ2-7, with a weak D call TRBD2 (5 bases). Germline loops: CDR1 SGHTA, CDR2 FQGNSA. V was trimmed by 1 base and J by 5 bases, leaving 9 bases between them. The CDR3 contains 13 residues. This CDR3 is CASSLEEVDEQYF. The CDR3, as DNA: TGTGCCAGCAGCTTAGAGGAGGTAGACGAGCAGTACTTC.

The CDR3 DNA reads as TGCGCCAGCAGCCAAGAAGGGGGAGAGGACACAGATACGCAGTATTTT. This codes for CASSQEGGEDTDTQYF. This chain uses TRBV4-3 with TRBJ2-3; tentative D call: TRBD1 (6 bases). Trimming removed 0 bases at V and 2 bases at J, with 12 bases between. The CDR3 spans 16 residues. From germline, CDR1 is LGHNA and CDR2 YSLEER.

This clone was counted a single time. The CDR3 DNA reads TGTGCCAGCAGCTTTACAGTGAACACTGAAGCTTTCTTT. Protein: CASSFTVNTEAFF. This chain uses TRBV7-9 with TRBJ1-1, with D unclear. In germline, CDR1 is SEHNR, CDR2 FQNEAQ (reference sequence). Trimming removed 3 bases at V and 0 bases at J, with 5 bases between. The CDR3 runs to 13 residues. Combining the CDR3 with reference TRBV7-9 and TRBJ1-1 gives the whole variable domain DTGVSQNPRHKITKRGQNVTFRCDPISEHNRLYWYRQTLGQGPEFLTYFQNEAQLEKSRLLSDRFSAERPKGSFSTLEIQRTEQGDSAMYLCASSFTVNTEAFFGQGTRLTVV.

The gene calls are TRBV5-6 and TRBJ1-1, with TRBD1 as a possible D gene (6 bases). CDR1 and CDR2 (germline): SGHDT, YYEEEE. The CDR3 has 16 residues. Trimming left V 5 bases short and J 1 base short, with 18 bases between. The CDR3 sequence is CASSPPRPGQNTEAFF. CDR3 bases: TGTGCCAGCAGTCCACCGCGCCCGGGACAGAACACTGAAGCTTTCTTT.

This clone has just a few counts. The rearrangement joins TRBV28 to TRBJ1-2, with D possibly being TRBD1 (6 bases). V was trimmed by 4 bases and J by 4 bases, leaving 19 bases between them. CDR3 size: 16 residues. CDR1 and CDR2 (germline): MDHEN, SYDVKM. The CDR3 protein is CASSSRQTEGVYGYTF. CDR3 sequence (DNA): TGTGCCAGCAGTTCAAGACAGACCGAGGGGGTCTATGGCTACACCTTC.